This T cell receptor beta chain was documented in a study of Graves' ophthalmopathy and Graves' hyperthyroidism. Amplifying from RNA transcripts, the study obtained TCR beta CDR3 regions. In the first round, RT-PCR was carried out with HTBI primers, and a multiplex PCR formed the second round. TCRdb itself ran the multiplex PCR reads through MiXCR, one entry per CDR3 protein. The table lists roughly 230,000 distinct CDR3 sequences, 20% to 25% of them singletons, with about 40% in the top ten. Fresh peripheral blood (about 9 ml) yielded the PBMCs. CDR1 is SGHRS and CDR2 is YFSETQ in the germline V gene. The trim removed 0 bases at V and 3 bases at J, leaving 9 bases unmatched. The CDR3 has 16 amino acids. This clonotype was counted at least ten times.

The TCR was taken from a woman between 50 and 59 years old with Graves' ophthalmopathy. The chain links TRBV5-1 to TRBJ2-7, with 7 positions matching TRBD2. The sample was peripheral blood. The CDR3 sequence is CASSLVAGVGYYEQYF. As DNA, the CDR3 is TGCGCCAGCAGCTTGGTTGCGGGAGTAGGGTACTACGAGCAGTACTTC.